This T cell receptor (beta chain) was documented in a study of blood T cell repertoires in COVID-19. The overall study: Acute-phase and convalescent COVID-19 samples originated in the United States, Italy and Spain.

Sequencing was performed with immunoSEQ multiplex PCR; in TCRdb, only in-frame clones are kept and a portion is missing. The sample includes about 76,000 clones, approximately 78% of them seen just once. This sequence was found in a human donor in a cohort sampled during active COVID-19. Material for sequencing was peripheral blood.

The DNA for the CDR3 is TGTGCCAGCAGCTGGACTAGCGGGGGGAACCTACAAGAGACCCAGTACTTC. Protein: CASSWTSGGNLQETQYF. This chain joins TRBV5-4 and TRBJ2-5, with 14 bases fitting TRBD2. J lost 2 bases, V lost 3 bases, and 6 bases had no gene match. The CDR3 is made up of 17 amino acids. CDR1 is SGHNT and CDR2 is YYREEE in the germline V gene (reference sequence).